The 25 T cell receptor beta chains in this list originate from one sample, sequenced in a study of blood T cell repertoires in COVID-19. Sequenced by immunoSEQ multiplex PCR; TCRdb stores in-frame clones only, minus some. Of about 250,000 clones in the sample, over 75% were seen once. The material sequenced was PBMCs or T cells enriched from blood (not recorded which). The receptors here all came from a man between 18 and 35 years old who had recovered from COVID-19.

The chain couples TRBV11-2 to TRBJ2-7; 7 positions match TRBD2. Germline assignment: CDR1 SGHAT and CDR2 FQNNGV. The CDR3 consists of 15 residues. Trimming at V came to 5 bases and at J to 6 bases, leaving 13 bases not matched to a gene. The CDR3 DNA sequence: TGTGCCAGCAGCCCCTCCTTCGGCGGGGGACGCGAGCAGTACTTC. Its translation: CASSPSFGGGREQYF.

This clone was observed at least ten times. V is TRBV28 and J is TRBJ2-7; TRBD2 is a possible D gene (5 bases). Trimming cost V 3 bases and J 2 bases, with 11 bases left between them. The CDR3 is 14 amino acids. Per germline, CDR1 MDHEN and CDR2 SYDVKM. In DNA, the CDR3 is TGTGCCAGCAGTTTCTCTGCGGGTGCCTACGAGCAGTACTTC. This encodes CASSFSAGAYEQYF.

This chain joins TRBV18 and TRBJ1-4; a possible D gene is TRBD1 (5 bases). Germline V gene lookup returns CDR1 KGHSH and CDR2 LQKENI. V was cut by 1 base and J by 5 bases, with 11 bases left in between. The CDR3 extends over 15 amino acids. The CDR3 sequence is CASSPLGQRNEKLFF. In DNA form, the CDR3 reads TGTGCCAGCTCACCACTCGGACAAAGAAATGAAAAACTGTTTTTT.

The gene calls are TRBV6-5 and TRBJ2-6, with D possibly matching TRBD2 (5 bases). The germline V gene has CDR1 MNHEY and CDR2 SVGAGI. The CDR3 totals 15 residues. Trimming removed 2 bases at V and 1 base at J, with 6 bases between. The CDR3 DNA follows: TGTGCCAGCAGTTACGGGAGTTCTGGGGCCAACGTCCTGACTTTC. Encoded protein: CASSYGSSGANVLTF.

This clone was seen a single time. For the CDR3, the DNA is TGTGCCAGCAGTCCTCTGACGGAGAACTATGGCTACACCTTC. It translates to CASSPLTENYGYTF. The chain has TRBV27 and TRBJ1-2; D not certain. Between the trimmed V and J ends, which lost 5 bases and 2 bases, there was a span of 12 bases. Germline values: CDR1 MNHEY, CDR2 SMNVEV (reference sequence). CDR3 length: 14 amino acids.

The rearrangement joins TRBV11-3 to TRBJ1-2, with D possibly being TRBD1 (6 bases). V dropped 5 bases and J dropped 9 bases, with 22 bases sitting between them. The CDR3 runs to 15 residues. From germline, CDR1 is SGHNT and CDR2 YENEEA. The CDR3 reads CASSRLEGGQGSYTF. The CDR3 nucleotides are TGTGCCAGCAGCCGACTCGAAGGGGGACAAGGGAGCTACACCTTC.

The chain uses TRBV15 and TRBJ2-5; D is possibly TRBD2 (5 bases). The germline V gene encodes CDR1 LNHNV and CDR2 YYDKDF (reference sequence). This CDR3 is built from 14 residues. V lost 0 bases and J 5 bases, leaving 10 bases between the germline ends. CDR3: CATSRDPGSETQYF. In nucleotides, the CDR3 is TGTGCCACCAGCAGAGATCCGGGGTCGGAGACCCAGTACTTC.

In its sample, this clone was seen once. The gene calls are TRBV6-5 and TRBJ2-4, with D uncertain. Germline assignment: CDR1 MNHEY and CDR2 SVGAGI. CDR3 length equals 16 residues. Trimming shortened V by 2 bases and J by 0 bases, and 11 bases separated the two germline ends. In DNA form, the CDR3 reads TGTGCCAGCAGTTACATGGCAGGTAGAGCCAAAAACATTCAGTACTTC. It specifies CASSYMAGRAKNIQYF.

The V call is TRBV28, the J call TRBJ1-2; D uncertain. The germline V gene encodes CDR1 MDHEN and CDR2 SYDVKM. V was pared by 6 bases and J by 2 bases, with 10 bases between. The CDR3 length is 13 residues. The CDR3 spells CASRPGPNYGYTF. The CDR3 nucleotides are TGTGCCAGCAGACCAGGCCCAAACTATGGCTACACCTTC.

V is TRBV24-1 and J is TRBJ2-1; 12 positions agree with TRBD2. After removal of 3 bases from V and 4 bases from J, the junction contained 3 bases not matched to a gene. The CDR3 is 16 amino acids. CDR1 is KGHDR, CDR2 SFDVKD, per germline. In nucleotides, the CDR3 is TGTGCCACCAGTGATCGGACTAGCGGGAAATACAATGAGCAGTTCTTC. Its translation is CATSDRTSGKYNEQFF.

In its sample, this clone was seen a few times. The rearrangement joins TRBV27 to TRBJ1-4; a possible D gene is TRBD1 (6 bases). The CDR3 covers 14 residues. V gave up 3 bases and J gave up 8 bases, with 13 bases separating them. The V gene's germline CDR1 is MNHEY and CDR2 SMNVEV (reference sequence). The CDR3 nucleotides read TGTGCCAGCAGTTTTGGCCAGGGACAAGAAAAACTGTTTTTT. Its translation: CASSFGQGQEKLFF. The full variable domain, its missing parts supplied by reference TRBV27 and TRBJ1-4, is EAQVTQNPRYLITVTGKKLTVTCSQNMNHEYMSWYRQDPGLGLRQIYYSMNVEVTDKGDVPEGYKVSRKEKRNFPLILESPSPNQTSLYFCASSFGQGQEKLFFGSGTQLSVL.

This chain links TRBV2 with TRBJ2-3; TRBD2 aligns across 8 bases. V dropped 7 bases and J dropped 0; count of bases not matched to a gene: 6. Germline CDR1 and CDR2: SNHLY and FYNNEI. This CDR3 is 15 amino acids long. DNA of the CDR3: TGTGCCAGCAAAGGAAGACTAGCGAGCACAGATACGCAGTATTTT. Protein: CASKGRLASTDTQYF.

The chain is built from TRBV10-1 and TRBJ2-1; TRBD2 might be the D (5 bases). V was cut by 3 bases and J by 10 bases, with 19 bases left in between. This CDR3 contains 15 residues. The V gene's germline CDR1 is WNHNN and CDR2 SYGVQD (reference sequence). CDR3 DNA: TGCGCCAGCAGTGAAGGTCCGGAAGCGCCGGGGGAGCAGTTCTTC. Protein sequence: CASSEGPEAPGEQFF.

The genes are TRBV2 and TRBJ1-6; D is undetermined. This CDR3 region has 13 residues. The germline V gene has CDR1 SNHLY and CDR2 FYNNEI. V dropped 5 bases and J dropped 9 bases, with 11 bases sitting between them. For the CDR3, the DNA is TGTGCCAGCAGTCGTGGACTGACTTCACCCCTCCACTTT. The encoded protein is CASSRGLTSPLHF.

The chain couples TRBV7-9 to TRBJ1-3; 8 positions agree with TRBD1. This CDR3 region has 13 residues. The junction had 1 base not matched to a gene; V was cut back by 5 bases and J by 4 bases. CDR1 and CDR2 from the germline V gene are SEHNR and FQNEAQ (reference sequence). The CDR3 nucleotides are TGTGCCAGCAGCCAGGGGGCCGGAAACACCATATATTTT. The encoded protein is CASSQGAGNTIYF.

The chain couples TRBV4-1 to TRBJ2-5; 7 nucleotides align to TRBD1. The CDR3 spans 14 residues. Looked up from germline, CDR1 is MGHRA and CDR2 is YSYEKL. The junction had 5 bases not matched to a gene; V was cut back by 1 base and J by 6 bases. The CDR3 loop reads CASSQGTGRQTQYF. Here the CDR3 DNA reads TGCGCCAGCAGCCAAGGGACAGGTCGACAGACCCAGTACTTC.

As regards this clone: The junction and the germline gene differ at one end; a read error may be behind it. The genes are TRBV5-6 and TRBJ2-1, with TRBD2 as a possible D gene (6 bases). The germline V gene encodes CDR1 SGHDT and CDR2 YYEEEE. The CDR3 is 16 residues long. CDR3 loop: CASTLGDSGWYNEQFF. In DNA, the CDR3 is TGTGCCAGCACCTTGGGGGACTCCGGGTGGTACAATGAGCAGTTCTTC.

This chain links TRBV30 with TRBJ2-3, with D hard to call. The CDR3 is made up of 13 amino acids. Trimming took off 4 bases at V and 4 bases at J, with 12 bases between the two ends. Germline V gives CDR1 GTSNPN, CDR2 SVGIG (reference sequence). CDR3 sequence (DNA): TGTGCCTGGAACCTCCGCAAGCCAGATACGCAGTATTTT. This codes for CAWNLRKPDTQYF.

The chain links TRBV5-5 to TRBJ1-5, with TRBD1 matching 7 bases. Germline V gene data show CDR1 as SGHKS and CDR2 as YYEKEE (reference sequence). The trim removed 0 bases at V and 4 bases at J, leaving 4 bases unmatched. This CDR3 is built from 15 residues. In nucleotides, the CDR3 is TGTGCCAGCAGCTTGGCATACAGGGGTAATCAGCCCCAGCATTTT. This encodes CASSLAYRGNQPQHF.

V is TRBV7-9 and J is TRBJ2-5, with a tentative D call TRBD2 (5 bases). This CDR3 spans 14 amino acids. The germline V and J ends were trimmed by 10 bases and 3 bases, with 18 bases remaining between them. Germline values: CDR1 SEHNR, CDR2 FQNEAQ (reference sequence). CDR3 sequence reads: CAIPRAGRKETQYF. The CDR3 region has the DNA TGTGCCATCCCCCGGGCGGGTCGAAAAGAGACCCAGTACTTC.

In this sample, this clone turned up once. The CDR3 loop is CASSGPGQWISSYNSPLHF. The CDR3 DNA reads TGTGCCAGCAGCGGCCCGGGACAGTGGATAAGCTCCTATAATTCACCCCTCCACTTT. V is TRBV2 and J is TRBJ1-6, with 7 bases identical to TRBD1. Trimming cost V 6 bases and J 0 bases; bases outside gene matches: 14. From germline, CDR1 is SNHLY and CDR2 FYNNEI. The CDR3 has 19 amino acids.

J is TRBJ2-3 and V is TRBV12-5; TRBD2 aligns across 8 bases. The CDR3 loop spans 14 amino acids. Germline CDR1 LGHNT, CDR2 FRNRAP. This CDR3 is CASRGGSSTDTQYF. In DNA, the CDR3 is TGTGCCTCTCGGGGGGGTTCTAGCACAGATACGCAGTATTTT.

The table lists this clone with a count of one. This chain joins TRBV27 and TRBJ2-1; 9 nucleotides line up with TRBD1. V was clipped by 2 bases and J by 0 bases; unmatched bases: 11. From germline, CDR1 is MNHEY and CDR2 SMNVEV (reference sequence). The CDR3 runs 19 residues. The CDR3, as DNA: TGTGCCAGCAGTTTACATAGTCCCGGGACAGGGAGCTCCTACAATGAGCAGTTCTTC. Translated: CASSLHSPGTGSSYNEQFF.

The chain recombines TRBV5-6 with TRBJ2-1, with D possibly being TRBD2 (5 bases). The germline gives CDR1 SGHDT, CDR2 YYEEEE. Trimming took 0 bases from V and 6 from J, leaving 10 bases between them. This CDR3 has 14 amino acids. The CDR3 loop is CASSLALSANEQFF. CDR3 nucleotide sequence: TGTGCCAGCAGCTTGGCGCTTAGCGCCAATGAGCAGTTCTTC.

The V and J genes are TRBV30 and TRBJ2-7; D is ambiguous. Germline-derived CDR1 and CDR2 are GTSNPN and SVGIG (reference sequence). The CDR3 extends over 10 amino acids. Trimming took off 3 bases at V and 6 bases at J, with 6 bases between the two ends. CDR3 bases: TGTGCCTGGAGCAGAGGCGAGCAGTACTTC. It encodes CAWSRGEQYF.